The 28 T cell receptor beta chains below all came from one sample that was sequenced in a study of Ad26.COV2.S vaccination and SARS-CoV-2 variants. This table comes from immunoSEQ multiplex PCR, and its TCRdb copy is limited to in-frame clones, with some not included. The sample carries 400,000 to 450,000 clones, 80% to 95% recorded once. Specified treatment: approximately 18 received Ad26.COV2.S at low or high dose, single or two shots; 5 received placebo; per-sample allocation not given. Samples analyzed were those drawn on day 63 after the first vaccine or placebo injection. The sample was peripheral blood, taken in a trial of Ad26.COV2.S vaccine versus placebo. These receptors originate from a person between 18 and 59 years old who received the Ad26.COV2.S COVID-19 vaccine or a placebo.

This clone came up once. CDR3 DNA: TGCGCCAGCAGCCAACCCACCTCAGGGATCTATGGCTACACCTTC. Its protein product is CASSQPTSGIYGYTF. The chain employs TRBV4-1 and TRBJ1-2; a possible D gene is TRBD1 (5 bases). CDR1 is MGHRA and CDR2 is YSYEKL in the germline V gene. V was pared by 2 bases and J by 4 bases, with 14 bases between. CDR3 length: 15 residues.

The table lists this clone with a few counts. The V and J genes are TRBV7-9 and TRBJ2-7; the match to TRBD1 covers 8 bases. Germline CDR1 and CDR2: SEHNR and FQNEAQ (reference sequence). V lost 5 bases to trimming and J lost 3 bases; unmatched junction nucleotides: 18. The length of the CDR3 is 18 residues. CDR3 loop: CASSRDRPRGPSVYEQYF. The CDR3 nucleotides read TGTGCCAGCAGCCGGGACAGGCCTCGGGGGCCTTCGGTCTACGAGCAGTACTTC. Filled out from reference TRBV7-9 and TRBJ2-7, the complete variable domain reads DTGVSQNPRHKITKRGQNVTFRCDPISEHNRLYWYRQTLGQGPEFLTYFQNEAQLEKSRLLSDRFSAERPKGSFSTLEIQRTEQGDSAMYLCASSRDRPRGPSVYEQYFGPGTRLTVT.

The genes are TRBV7-3 and TRBJ1-6; 8 positions agree with TRBD1. Germline V gene sequence: CDR1 SGHTA, CDR2 FQGTGA. The CDR3 sequence is 15 residues long. With V trimmed by 5 bases and J by 3 bases, 3 bases remained unmatched. The CDR3 coding sequence is TGTGCCAGCAGCCAAGGGACAGGCTATAATTCACCCCTCCACTTT. Protein sequence: CASSQGTGYNSPLHF. Supplemented by reference TRBV7-3 and TRBJ1-6, the full variable domain reads GAGVSQTPSNKVTEKGKYVELRCDPISGHTALYWYRQSLGQGPEFLIYFQGTGAADDSGLPNDRFFAVRPEGSVSTLKIQRTERGDSAVYLCASSQGTGYNSPLHFGNGTRLTVT.

Comments on this clone: The same CDR3 arises from other DNA sequences in this sample as well. The rearrangement links TRBV28 to TRBJ2-6; the D is unclear. V was shortened by 3 bases and J by 2 bases, with 8 bases between the two germline ends. The CDR3 runs to 15 residues. Germline lookup yields CDR1 MDHEN and CDR2 SYDVKM. The CDR3 bases are TGTGCCAGCAGTTTTTGGGGAACTGGGGCCAACGTCCTGACTTTC. Translated: CASSFWGTGANVLTF.

The chain is built from TRBV2 and TRBJ2-5, with 12 bases lining up with TRBD1. Germline loops: CDR1 SNHLY, CDR2 FYNNEI. Trimming at V came to 5 bases and at J to 3 bases, leaving 4 bases not matched to a gene. The CDR3 totals 15 residues. In DNA form, the CDR3 reads TGTGCCAGCAGTTGGGACAGGGGGCCTGAAGAGACCCAGTACTTC. Its translation is CASSWDRGPEETQYF.

This clone turned up a few times. The chain recombines TRBV7-9 with TRBJ2-5; D is possibly TRBD1 (5 bases). The CDR3 totals 13 residues. The germline V and J ends were trimmed by 2 bases and 5 bases, with 9 bases remaining between them. CDR1 SEHNR and CDR2 FQNEAQ come from the germline V gene (reference sequence). CDR3 DNA: TGTGCCAGCAGCTTAACACAGGCTGAGACCCAGTACTTC. It encodes CASSLTQAETQYF. Full variable domain (outside the CDR3, taken from reference TRBV7-9 and TRBJ2-5): DTGVSQNPRHKITKRGQNVTFRCDPISEHNRLYWYRQTLGQGPEFLTYFQNEAQLEKSRLLSDRFSAERPKGSFSTLEIQRTEQGDSAMYLCASSLTQAETQYFGPGTRLLVL.

The chain has TRBV7-8 and TRBJ1-3, with D uncertain. This CDR3 has 18 residues. The germline V gene has CDR1 SGHVS and CDR2 FQNEAQ. V dropped 4 bases and J dropped 0 bases, with 19 bases sitting between them. The CDR3 reads CASSSFRSTGFSGNTIYF. The CDR3 nucleotides read TGTGCCAGCAGCTCCTTTCGATCGACCGGCTTCTCTGGAAACACCATATATTTT.

A remark on this clone: Other nucleotide sequences from this sample produce the same CDR3. The gene calls are TRBV28 and TRBJ2-7; D unresolved. The CDR3 is made up of 13 amino acids. The V gene lost 3 bases and the J gene lost 0 bases, with 6 bases spanning the gap. In germline, CDR1 is MDHEN, CDR2 SYDVKM. DNA for the CDR3: TGTGCCAGCAGTTTCGGCAGCTCCTACGAGCAGTACTTC. It is translated as CASSFGSSYEQYF.

The chain uses TRBV24-1 and TRBJ2-2, with TRBD1 matching over 9 bases. Per germline, CDR1 KGHDR and CDR2 SFDVKD. V was clipped by 5 bases and J by 2 bases; unmatched bases: 8. This CDR3 contains 17 residues. The CDR3 DNA is TGTGCCACCAGTGGCCTCCCGGGACAGGGTAACACCGGGGAGCTGTTTTTT. This codes for CATSGLPGQGNTGELFF.

This clone has a single count. This sequence joins TRBV2 and TRBJ1-5; possibly TRBD1 for D (5 bases). Germline V CDR1 and CDR2: SNHLY, FYNNEI. With 3 bases removed from V and 8 bases from J, the gap between germline ends came to 17 bases. The CDR3 has 15 residues. The CDR3 reads CASSEGSGIGEPQHF. The CDR3 nucleotides are TGTGCCAGCAGTGAGGGTTCAGGGATCGGGGAGCCCCAGCATTTT.

The chain carries TRBV6-4 and TRBJ2-4; D is uncertain. The CDR3 totals 14 residues. Trimming took 6 bases from V and 0 from J, leaving 9 bases between them. Germline-derived CDR1 and CDR2 are MRHNA and SNTAGT. The CDR3 DNA sequence: TGTGCCAGCAGGAAAAAAGAAGCCAAAAACATTCAGTACTTC. Protein: CASRKKEAKNIQYF.

This chain connects TRBV29-1 to TRBJ2-5; 8 bases map to TRBD1. This CDR3 region has 14 residues. The germline CDR1 and CDR2 sequences are SQVTM and ANQGSEA. After removal of 6 bases from V and 0 bases from J, the junction contained 6 bases not matched to a gene. Here the CDR3 reads CSVGTGGYQETQYF. The CDR3 nucleotides read TGCAGCGTCGGTACAGGGGGGTACCAAGAGACCCAGTACTTC.

This chain joins TRBV28 and TRBJ1-4; the D gene is possibly TRBD1 (5 bases). V gave up 5 bases and J gave up 5 bases, with 15 bases separating them. CDR3 length: 15 residues. Germline CDR1 is MDHEN and CDR2 is SYDVKM. The CDR3 nucleotides are TGTGCCAGCAGTGGAGGGGATTCTCTCAATGAAAAACTGTTTTTT. This gives the protein CASSGGDSLNEKLFF.

The DNA of the CDR3 is TGCGCCAGCAGCCGGACTAGCGGGAGGTTGAAAGAGACCCAGTACTTC. Protein product: CASSRTSGRLKETQYF. The rearrangement joins TRBV5-1 to TRBJ2-5; TRBD2 matches 14 bases. The CDR3 length is 16 residues. Germline values: CDR1 SGHRS, CDR2 YFSETQ. The V segment lost 4 bases and the J segment 3 bases; nucleotides outside the gene matches: 5. Supplemented by reference TRBV5-1 and TRBJ2-5, the full variable domain reads KAGVTQTPRYLIKTRGQQVTLSCSPISGHRSVSWYQQTPGQGLQFLFEYFSETQRNKGNFPGRFSGRQFSNSRSEMNVSTLELGDSALYLCASSRTSGRLKETQYFGPGTRLLVL.

This chain connects TRBV6-5 to TRBJ2-2, with D perhaps matching TRBD1 or TRBD2 (5 bases each). CDR1 and CDR2 (germline): MNHEY, SVGAGI. CDR3 length: 15 amino acids. V lost 4 bases and J 2 bases, leaving 11 bases between the germline ends. The CDR3 here is CASSSGTTNTGELFF. DNA of the CDR3: TGTGCCAGCAGTTCCGGGACGACTAACACCGGGGAGCTGTTTTTT.

The chain couples TRBV7-9 to TRBJ2-3; TRBD2 matches at 8 bases. Losses at the gene ends were 6 bases for V and 6 bases for J; bases not matched to a gene: 5. Germline-derived CDR1 and CDR2 are SEHNR and FQNEAQ (reference sequence). This CDR3 contains 13 residues. The CDR3 coding sequence is TGTGCCAGCAGACACCCTAGCGGGGATACGCAGTATTTT. Translated, it gives CASRHPSGDTQYF.

V usage is TRBV9 and J usage is TRBJ1-3, with D uncertain. The CDR3 has 18 amino acids. CDR1 and CDR2 from the germline V gene are SGDLS and YYNGEE. V shed 0 bases and J shed 0 bases, with 16 bases lying between them. This CDR3 reads CASSVEARVVHSGNTIYF. The CDR3 region has the DNA TGTGCCAGCAGCGTAGAGGCCCGGGTGGTTCACTCTGGAAACACCATATATTTT.

The chain joins TRBV7-8 to TRBJ2-7; D perhaps matches TRBD2 (5 bases). The V gene's germline CDR1 is SGHVS and CDR2 FQNEAQ. The CDR3 sequence is 16 residues long. Trimming took off 1 base at V and 3 bases at J, with 16 bases between the two ends. The CDR3 is CASSLGNREGGYEQYF. The CDR3 nucleotides read TGTGCCAGCAGCTTAGGGAACCGGGAAGGCGGCTACGAGCAGTACTTC.

CDR3 sequence reads: CALTGPGTEAFF. The CDR3 DNA follows: TGTGCCTTGACAGGGCCGGGGACTGAAGCTTTCTTT. The rearrangement joins TRBV30 to TRBJ1-1; 7 nucleotides match TRBD1. CDR3 length: 12 residues. The ends lost 7 bases at V and 5 bases at J; junction bases unmatched: 7. Germline values: CDR1 GTSNPN, CDR2 SVGIG (reference sequence). Full variable domain (remainder filled in from reference TRBV30 and TRBJ1-1): SQTIHQWPATLVQPVGSPLSLECTVEGTSNPNLYWYRQAAGRGLQLLFYSVGIGQISSEVPQNLSASRPQDRQFILSSKKLLLSDSGFYLCALTGPGTEAFFGQGTRLTVV.

The chain recombines TRBV9 with TRBJ2-1; D is possibly TRBD1 or TRBD2 (5 bases each). Trimming shortened V by 0 bases and J by 6 bases, and 13 bases separated the two germline ends. The CDR3 is 15 amino acids. Germline lookup yields CDR1 SGDLS and CDR2 YYNGEE. The CDR3 loop is CASSVDPGTLNEQFF. The CDR3 DNA reads as TGTGCCAGCAGCGTAGATCCCGGGACCCTCAATGAGCAGTTCTTC. Using reference TRBV9 and TRBJ2-1 for the parts outside the CDR3, the full variable domain is DSGVTQTPKHLITATGQRVTLRCSPRSGDLSVYWYQQSLDQGLQFLIQYYNGEERAKGNILERFSAQQFPDLHSELNLSSLELGDSALYFCASSVDPGTLNEQFFGPGTRLTVL.

J is TRBJ2-5 and V is TRBV28; D is possibly TRBD1 or TRBD2 (6 bases each). The CDR3 loop spans 17 amino acids. Germline assignment: CDR1 MDHEN and CDR2 SYDVKM. V gave up 3 bases and J gave up 0 bases, with 17 bases separating them. CDR3 loop: CASSFTTQGRYQETQYF. The CDR3 DNA sequence: TGTGCCAGCAGTTTCACCACGCAGGGGAGGTACCAAGAGACCCAGTACTTC. The variable domain in full, completed from reference TRBV28 and TRBJ2-5, reads DVKVTQSSRYLVKRTGEKVFLECVQDMDHENMFWYRQDPGLGLRLIYFSYDVKMKEKGDIPEGYSVSREKKERFSLILESASTNQTSMYLCASSFTTQGRYQETQYFGPGTRLLVL.

The chain couples TRBV5-1 to TRBJ2-7; TRBD2 agrees at 8 bases. CDR3 length equals 15 residues. CDR1 and CDR2 (germline): SGHRS, YFSETQ. The V and J ends lost 2 bases and 4 bases, in that order; junction bases with no gene match: 8. The CDR3 sequence: CASSLGTGGVYEQYF. The CDR3, as DNA: TGCGCCAGCAGCTTAGGGACGGGAGGGGTTTACGAGCAGTACTTC.

This clone appeared once. This chain uses TRBV4-3 with TRBJ2-7; 8 bases are shared with TRBD1. Germline-derived CDR1 and CDR2 are LGHNA and YSLEER. V was pared by 3 bases and J by 2 bases, with 6 bases of the junction left unmatched. This CDR3 is 15 amino acids long. The CDR3 reads CASSHSTGGPYEQYF. As DNA, the CDR3 is TGCGCCAGCAGCCATTCCACAGGGGGTCCCTACGAGCAGTACTTC.

The chain couples TRBV3-1 (or the pseudogene TRBV3-2) to TRBJ1-5; TRBD1 might be the D (6 bases). V was shortened by 10 bases and J by 7 bases, with 14 bases between the two germline ends. Germline V gene data show CDR1 as LGHDT and CDR2 as YNNKEL (reference sequence). This CDR3 comprises 12 residues. The CDR3: CATMGGWQPQHF. The CDR3 DNA is TGTGCCACGATGGGGGGCTGGCAGCCCCAGCATTTT.

The chain carries TRBV19 and TRBJ1-6, with 8 bases aligning to TRBD1. The CDR3 has 13 residues. Unmatched junction bases numbered 7, after V lost 5 bases and J lost 13 bases. Germline-derived CDR1 and CDR2 are LNHDA and SQIVND (reference sequence). CDR3 amino acids: CASSGQGREPLHF. The CDR3 DNA sequence: TGTGCCAGTAGTGGACAGGGTCGAGAGCCCCTCCACTTT. Together with reference TRBV19 and TRBJ1-6, the CDR3 gives the full variable domain: DGGITQSPKYLFRKEGQNVTLSCEQNLNHDAMYWYRQDPGQGLRLIYYSQIVNDFQKGDIAEGYSVSREKKESFPLTVTSAQKNPTAFYLCASSGQGREPLHFGNGTRLTVT.

The chain is built from TRBV5-1 and TRBJ2-1; 8 bases line up with TRBD2. The germline V gene encodes CDR1 SGHRS and CDR2 YFSETQ. V dropped 5 bases and J dropped 9; count of bases not matched to a gene: 16. The CDR3 has 16 residues. The DNA of the CDR3 is TGCGCCAGCAGACAATTCGGGACCAACGGGGGGGTTGAGCAGTTCTTC. Translation gives CASRQFGTNGGVEQFF.

The chain recombines TRBV27 with TRBJ2-7, with D maybe TRBD2 (5 bases). Germline V gives CDR1 MNHEY, CDR2 SMNVEV (reference sequence). CDR3 length: 14 residues. Trimming shortened V by 5 bases and J by 2 bases, and 13 bases separated the two germline ends. The CDR3: CASSQYSGTYEQYF. In DNA form, the CDR3 reads TGTGCCAGCAGTCAATACAGCGGAACCTACGAGCAGTACTTC.

The V and J genes are TRBV19 and TRBJ2-1; D is possibly TRBD1 or TRBD2 (6 bases each). Trimming shortened V by 5 bases and J by 0 bases, and 20 bases separated the two germline ends. The CDR3 has 18 residues. Germline-derived CDR1 and CDR2 are LNHDA and SQIVND (reference sequence). The CDR3 DNA is TGTGCCAGTAGTGCCGCTTCCGGGGGCTCCCTCTCCTACAATGAGCAGTTCTTC. Translated: CASSAASGGSLSYNEQFF.